The 2 T cell receptor beta chains in this list originate from one sample, sequenced in a study of cytomegalovirus exposure and HLA in healthy donors. This PCR relied on a set of 60 Vbeta primers and 13 Jbeta primers. TCRdb keeps only in-frame clones here, not all; method: immunoSEQ multiplex PCR. The sample shows around 200,000 clones, 86% of them seen only once. Sequences were obtained from PBMCs. The receptor set was obtained from a woman aged 25-40 years in good health and CMV-seronegative.

CDR3 amino acids: CASSIDGEYNEQFF. CDR3 sequence (DNA): TGTGCCAGTAGTATAGACGGGGAATACAATGAGCAGTTCTTC. This chain connects TRBV19 to TRBJ2-1; D is perhaps TRBD2 (5 bases). CDR1 and CDR2 (germline): LNHDA, SQIVND (reference sequence). V lost 0 bases and J lost 4, with 7 bases in between. The CDR3 sequence is 14 residues long.

The V call is TRBV7-3, the J call TRBJ2-5; 7 positions agree with TRBD1. V lost 5 bases, J lost 2 bases, and 2 bases stayed unmatched. The CDR3 covers 13 residues. CDR1 SGHTA and CDR2 FQGTGA come from the germline V gene. The CDR3 sequence is CASSRGQQETQYF. DNA of the CDR3: TGTGCCAGCAGCCGGGGACAGCAAGAGACCCAGTACTTC.